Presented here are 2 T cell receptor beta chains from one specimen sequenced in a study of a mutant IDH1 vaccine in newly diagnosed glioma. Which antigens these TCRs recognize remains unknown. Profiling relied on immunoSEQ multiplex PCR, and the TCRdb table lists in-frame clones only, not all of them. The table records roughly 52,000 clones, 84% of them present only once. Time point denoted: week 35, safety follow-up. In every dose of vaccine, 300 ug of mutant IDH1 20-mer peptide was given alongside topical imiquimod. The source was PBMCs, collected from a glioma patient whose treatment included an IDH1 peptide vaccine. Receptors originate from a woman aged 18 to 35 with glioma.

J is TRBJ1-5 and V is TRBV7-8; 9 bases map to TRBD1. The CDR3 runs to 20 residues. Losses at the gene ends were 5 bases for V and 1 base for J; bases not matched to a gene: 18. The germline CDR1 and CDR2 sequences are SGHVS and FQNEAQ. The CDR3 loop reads CASSRAPGQGWKGSNQPQHF. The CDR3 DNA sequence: TGTGCCAGCAGCCGCGCTCCGGGACAGGGATGGAAGGGCAGCAATCAGCCCCAGCATTTT.

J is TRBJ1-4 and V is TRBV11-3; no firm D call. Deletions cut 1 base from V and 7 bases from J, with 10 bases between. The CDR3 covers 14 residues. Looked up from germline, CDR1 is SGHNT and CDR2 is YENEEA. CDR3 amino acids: CASSLVGSGEKLFF. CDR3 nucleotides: TGTGCCAGCAGCTTAGTGGGGTCTGGTGAAAAACTGTTTTTT. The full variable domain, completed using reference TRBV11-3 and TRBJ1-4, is EAGVVQSPRYKIIEKKQPVAFWCNPISGHNTLYWYLQNLGQGPELLIRYENEEAVDDSQLPKDRFSAERLKGVDSTLKIQPAELGDSAVYLCASSLVGSGEKLFFGSGTQLSVL.